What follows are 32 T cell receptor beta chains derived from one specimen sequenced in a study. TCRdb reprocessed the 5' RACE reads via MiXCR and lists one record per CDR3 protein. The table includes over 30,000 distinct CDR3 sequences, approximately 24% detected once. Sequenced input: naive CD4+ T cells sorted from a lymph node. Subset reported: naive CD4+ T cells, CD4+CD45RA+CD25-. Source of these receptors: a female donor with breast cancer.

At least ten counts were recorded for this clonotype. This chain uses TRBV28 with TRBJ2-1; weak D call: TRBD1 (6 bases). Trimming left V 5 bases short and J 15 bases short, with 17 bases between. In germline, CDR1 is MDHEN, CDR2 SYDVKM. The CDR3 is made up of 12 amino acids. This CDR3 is CASSLPSGRGFF. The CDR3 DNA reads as TGTGCCAGCAGTCTCCCCTCGGGCAGGGGGTTCTTC.

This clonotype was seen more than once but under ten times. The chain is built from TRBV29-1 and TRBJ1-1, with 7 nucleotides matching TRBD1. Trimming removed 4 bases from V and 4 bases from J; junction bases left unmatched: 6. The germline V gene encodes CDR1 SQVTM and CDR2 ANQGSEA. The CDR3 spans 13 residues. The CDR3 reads CSVVRGLGTEAFF. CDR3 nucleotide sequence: TGCAGCGTTGTGAGGGGGCTGGGCACTGAAGCTTTCTTT.

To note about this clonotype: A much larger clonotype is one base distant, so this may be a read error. The CDR3 here is CASSLDTNQSQHF. CDR3 DNA sequence: TGCGCCAGCAGCTTGGACACTAATCAGTCCCAGCATTTT. The J gene is TRBJ1-5, the V gene TRBV5-1, with unresolved D. Germline lookup yields CDR1 SGHRS and CDR2 YFSETQ. The CDR3 length is 13 residues.

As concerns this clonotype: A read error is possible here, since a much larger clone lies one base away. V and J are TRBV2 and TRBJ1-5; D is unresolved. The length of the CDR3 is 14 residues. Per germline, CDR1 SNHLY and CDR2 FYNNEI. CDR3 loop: CTSKVGHLSQPQHF. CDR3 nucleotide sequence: TGTACCAGCAAGGTCGGGCACCTGTCCCAGCCCCAGCATTTT.

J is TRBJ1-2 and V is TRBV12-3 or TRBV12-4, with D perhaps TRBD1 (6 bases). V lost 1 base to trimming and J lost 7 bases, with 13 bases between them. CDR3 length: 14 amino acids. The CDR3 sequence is CASSLGRGLSGYTF. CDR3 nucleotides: TGTGCCAGCAGTTTAGGTCGGGGGCTGAGTGGCTACACCTTC.

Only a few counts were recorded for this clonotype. The CDR3 sequence is CSAKLAGGPDTQYF. The CDR3 nucleotides are TGCAGTGCTAAACTAGCGGGAGGGCCTGATACGCAGTATTTT. The gene calls are TRBV20-1 and TRBJ2-3, with 13 bases identical to TRBD2. The CDR3 sequence is 14 residues long. The V gene's germline CDR1 is DFQATT and CDR2 SNEGSKA (reference sequence). The V and J ends lost 4 bases and 6 bases, in that order; junction bases with no gene match: 4.

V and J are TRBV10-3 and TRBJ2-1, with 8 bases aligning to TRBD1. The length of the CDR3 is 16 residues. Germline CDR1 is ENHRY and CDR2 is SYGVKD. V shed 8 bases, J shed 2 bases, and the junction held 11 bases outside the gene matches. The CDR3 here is CAIGGSGQGAYNEQFF. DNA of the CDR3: TGTGCCATCGGTGGCAGCGGACAGGGAGCCTACAATGAGCAGTTCTTC.

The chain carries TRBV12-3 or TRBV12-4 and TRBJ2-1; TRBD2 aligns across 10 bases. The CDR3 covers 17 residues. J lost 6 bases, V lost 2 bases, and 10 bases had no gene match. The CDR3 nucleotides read TGTGCCAGCAGTTTACCCCGGGGTAGCGGGAGGTGCAATGAGCAGTTCTTC. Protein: CASSLPRGSGRCNEQFF.

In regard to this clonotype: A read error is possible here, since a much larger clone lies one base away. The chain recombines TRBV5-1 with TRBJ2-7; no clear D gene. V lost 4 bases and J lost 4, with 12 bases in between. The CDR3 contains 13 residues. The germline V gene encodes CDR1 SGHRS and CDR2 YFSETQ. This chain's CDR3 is CASSVVLGYEQYF. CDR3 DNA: TGCGCCAGCAGCGTGGTTCTGGGATACGAGCAGTACTTC.

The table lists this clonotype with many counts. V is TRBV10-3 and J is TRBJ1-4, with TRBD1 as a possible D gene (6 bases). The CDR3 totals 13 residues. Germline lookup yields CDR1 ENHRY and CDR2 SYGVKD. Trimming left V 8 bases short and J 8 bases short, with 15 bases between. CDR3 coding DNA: TGTGCCATCGCGACAGGCGGGGACGAAAAACTGTTTTTT. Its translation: CAIATGGDEKLFF.

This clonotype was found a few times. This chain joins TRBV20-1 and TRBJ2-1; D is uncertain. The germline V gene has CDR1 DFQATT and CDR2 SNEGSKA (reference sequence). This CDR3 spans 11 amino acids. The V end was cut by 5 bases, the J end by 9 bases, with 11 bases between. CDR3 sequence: CSAPINGEQFF. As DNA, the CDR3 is TGCAGTGCTCCTATTAACGGTGAGCAGTTCTTC.

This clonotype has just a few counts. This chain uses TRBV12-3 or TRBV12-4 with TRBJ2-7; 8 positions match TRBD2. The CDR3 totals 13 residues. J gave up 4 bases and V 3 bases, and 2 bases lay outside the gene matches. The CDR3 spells CASSFASGYEQYF. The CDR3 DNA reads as TGTGCCAGCAGTTTTGCTAGCGGGTACGAGCAGTACTTC.

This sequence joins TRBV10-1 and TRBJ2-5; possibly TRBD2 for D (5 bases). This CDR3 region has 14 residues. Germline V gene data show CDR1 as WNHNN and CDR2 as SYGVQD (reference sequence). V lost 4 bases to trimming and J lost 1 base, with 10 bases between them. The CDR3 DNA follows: TGCGCCAGCAGTGCGGCGGGCGGCCAAGAGACCCAGTACTTC. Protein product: CASSAAGGQETQYF.

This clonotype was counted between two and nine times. The CDR3 DNA follows: TGTGCCAGCAGTTACTCGATTAGGGGACCCTACAATGAGCAGTTCTTC. The encoded protein is CASSYSIRGPYNEQFF. The gene calls are TRBV6-2 or TRBV6-3 and TRBJ2-1; D tentatively reads TRBD1 or TRBD2 (5 bases each). Germline V lookup: CDR1 MNHEY, CDR2 SVGEGT. Trimming cost V 0 bases and J 2 bases, with 11 bases left between them. This CDR3 region has 16 residues.

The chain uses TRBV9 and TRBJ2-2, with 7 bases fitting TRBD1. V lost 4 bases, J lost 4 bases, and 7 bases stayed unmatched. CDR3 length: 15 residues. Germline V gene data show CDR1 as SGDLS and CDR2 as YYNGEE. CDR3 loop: CASSTRTGGTGELFF. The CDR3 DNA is TGTGCCAGCAGCACCCGGACAGGAGGCACCGGGGAGCTGTTTTTT. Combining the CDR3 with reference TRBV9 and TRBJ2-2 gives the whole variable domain DSGVTQTPKHLITATGQRVTLRCSPRSGDLSVYWYQQSLDQGLQFLIQYYNGEERAKGNILERFSAQQFPDLHSELNLSSLELGDSALYFCASSTRTGGTGELFFGEGSRLTVL.

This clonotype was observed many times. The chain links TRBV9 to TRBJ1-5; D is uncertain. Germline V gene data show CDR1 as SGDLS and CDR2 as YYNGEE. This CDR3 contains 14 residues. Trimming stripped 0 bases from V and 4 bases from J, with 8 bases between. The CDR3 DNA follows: TGTGCCAGCAGCGTAGACGCCAGAAATCAGCCCCAGCATTTT. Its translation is CASSVDARNQPQHF.

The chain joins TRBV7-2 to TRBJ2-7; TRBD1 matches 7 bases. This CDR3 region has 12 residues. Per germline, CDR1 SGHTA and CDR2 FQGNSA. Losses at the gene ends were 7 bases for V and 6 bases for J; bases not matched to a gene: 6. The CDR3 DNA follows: TGTGCCAGCACCAACCCAGGGGGCGAGCAGTACTTC. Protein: CASTNPGGEQYF. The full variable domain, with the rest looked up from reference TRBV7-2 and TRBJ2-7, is GAGVSQSPSNKVTEKGKDVELRCDPISGHTALYWYRQSLGQGLEFLIYFQGNSAPDKSGLPSDRFSAERTGGSVSTLTIQRTQQEDSAVYLCASTNPGGEQYFGPGTRLTVT.

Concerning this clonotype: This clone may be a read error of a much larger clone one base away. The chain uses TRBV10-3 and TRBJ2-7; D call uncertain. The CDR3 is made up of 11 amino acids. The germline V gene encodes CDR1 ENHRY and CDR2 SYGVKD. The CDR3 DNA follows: TGTGCCACCAGTGAAAGCTACGAGCAGTACTTC. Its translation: CATSESYEQYF.

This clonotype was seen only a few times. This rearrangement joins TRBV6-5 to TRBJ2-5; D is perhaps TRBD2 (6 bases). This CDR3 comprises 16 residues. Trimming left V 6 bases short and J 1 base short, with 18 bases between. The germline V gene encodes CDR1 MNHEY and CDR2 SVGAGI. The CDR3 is CASRSTTRGSQETQYF. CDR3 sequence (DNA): TGTGCCAGCAGATCTACTACCCGGGGGTCCCAAGAGACCCAGTACTTC.

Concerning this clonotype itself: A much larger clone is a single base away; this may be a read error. CDR3 loop: CAGSTSGWDGYTF. CDR3 DNA sequence: TGCGCCGGCAGCACCTCGGGCTGGGATGGCTACACCTTC. The V and J genes are TRBV5-1 and TRBJ1-2; D is undetermined. Germline-derived CDR1 and CDR2 are SGHRS and YFSETQ. CDR3 size: 13 residues.

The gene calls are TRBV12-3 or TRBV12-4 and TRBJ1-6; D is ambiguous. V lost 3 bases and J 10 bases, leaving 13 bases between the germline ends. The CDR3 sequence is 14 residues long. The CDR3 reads CASSLGGESSPLHF. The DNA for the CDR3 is TGTGCCAGCAGTTTGGGAGGTGAGAGCTCACCCCTCCACTTT.

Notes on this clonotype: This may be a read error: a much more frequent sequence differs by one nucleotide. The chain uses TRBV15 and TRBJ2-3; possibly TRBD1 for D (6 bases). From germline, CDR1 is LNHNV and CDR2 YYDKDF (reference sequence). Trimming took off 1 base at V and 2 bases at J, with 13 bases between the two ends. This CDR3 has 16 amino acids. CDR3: CATSRGLQGITDTQYF. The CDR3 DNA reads TGTGCCACCAGCAGAGGACTACAGGGTATCACAGATACGCAGTATTTT. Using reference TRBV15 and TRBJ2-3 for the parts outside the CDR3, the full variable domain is DAMVIQNPRYQVTQFGKPVTLSCSQTLNHNVMYWYQQKSSQAPKLLFHYYDKDFNNEADTPDNFQSRRPNTSFCFLDIRSPGLGDTAMYLCATSRGLQGITDTQYFGPGTRLTVL.

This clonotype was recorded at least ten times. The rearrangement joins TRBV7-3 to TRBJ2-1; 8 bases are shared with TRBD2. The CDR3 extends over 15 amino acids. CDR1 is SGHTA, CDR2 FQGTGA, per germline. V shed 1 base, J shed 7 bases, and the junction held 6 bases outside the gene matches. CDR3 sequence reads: CASSLIAGFDNEQFF. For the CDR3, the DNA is TGTGCCAGCAGCTTAATAGCGGGGTTTGATAATGAGCAGTTCTTC.

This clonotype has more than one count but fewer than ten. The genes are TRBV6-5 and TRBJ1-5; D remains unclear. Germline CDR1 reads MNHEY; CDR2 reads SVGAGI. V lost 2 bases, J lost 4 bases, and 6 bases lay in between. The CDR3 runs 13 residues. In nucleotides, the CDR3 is TGTGCCAGCAGTTACGATAGAAATCAGCCCCAGCATTTT. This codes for CASSYDRNQPQHF.

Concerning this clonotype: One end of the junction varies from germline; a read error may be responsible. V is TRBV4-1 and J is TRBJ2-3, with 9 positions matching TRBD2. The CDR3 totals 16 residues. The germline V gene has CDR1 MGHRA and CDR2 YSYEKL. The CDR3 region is CASGQSEASGADTQYF. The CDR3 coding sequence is TGCGCCAGCGGCCAATCGGAGGCTAGCGGGGCGGATACGCAGTATTTT.

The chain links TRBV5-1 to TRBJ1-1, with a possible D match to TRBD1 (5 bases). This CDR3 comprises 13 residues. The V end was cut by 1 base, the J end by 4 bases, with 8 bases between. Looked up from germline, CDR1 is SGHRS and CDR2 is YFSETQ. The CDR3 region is CASSLQGFTEAFF. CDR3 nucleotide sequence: TGCGCCAGCAGCTTGCAGGGATTCACTGAAGCTTTCTTT.

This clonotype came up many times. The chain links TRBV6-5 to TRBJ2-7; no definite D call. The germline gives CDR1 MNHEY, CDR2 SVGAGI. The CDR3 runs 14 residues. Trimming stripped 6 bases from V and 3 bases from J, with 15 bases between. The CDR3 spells CASSSSHGVYEQYF. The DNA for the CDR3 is TGTGCCAGCAGCAGTAGCCACGGAGTCTACGAGCAGTACTTC.

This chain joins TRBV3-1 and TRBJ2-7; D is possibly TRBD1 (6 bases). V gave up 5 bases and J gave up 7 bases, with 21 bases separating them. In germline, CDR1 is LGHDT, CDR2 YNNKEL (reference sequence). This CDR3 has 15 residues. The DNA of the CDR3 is TGTGCCAGCAGCTCTCAGGGGCCTAAGGTGGGGGAGCAGTACTTC. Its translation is CASSSQGPKVGEQYF.

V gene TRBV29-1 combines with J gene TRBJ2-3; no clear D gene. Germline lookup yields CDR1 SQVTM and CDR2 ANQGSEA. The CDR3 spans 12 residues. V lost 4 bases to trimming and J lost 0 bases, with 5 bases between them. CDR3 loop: CSVAASTDTQYF. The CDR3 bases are TGCAGCGTTGCGGCAAGCACAGATACGCAGTATTTT.

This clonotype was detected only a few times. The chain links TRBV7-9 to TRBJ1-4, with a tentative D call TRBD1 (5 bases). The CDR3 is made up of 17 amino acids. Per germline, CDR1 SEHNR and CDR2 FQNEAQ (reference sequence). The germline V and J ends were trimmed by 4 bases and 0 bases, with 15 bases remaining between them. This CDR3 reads CASSYPRQPATNEKLFF. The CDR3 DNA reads TGTGCCAGCAGCTATCCGCGACAGCCAGCAACTAATGAAAAACTGTTTTTT.

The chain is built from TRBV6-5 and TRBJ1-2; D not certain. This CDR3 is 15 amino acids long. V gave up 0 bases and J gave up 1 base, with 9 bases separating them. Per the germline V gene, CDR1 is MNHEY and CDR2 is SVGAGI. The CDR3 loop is CASSYSIESNYGYTF. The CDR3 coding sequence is TGTGCCAGCAGTTACTCGATAGAAAGTAACTATGGCTACACCTTC.

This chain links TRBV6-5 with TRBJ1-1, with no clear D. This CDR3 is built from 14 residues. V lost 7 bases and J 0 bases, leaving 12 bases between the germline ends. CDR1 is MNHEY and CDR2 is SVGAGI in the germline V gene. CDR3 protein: CASIPDGLNTEAFF. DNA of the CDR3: TGTGCCAGCATCCCAGACGGGTTGAACACTGAAGCTTTCTTT.